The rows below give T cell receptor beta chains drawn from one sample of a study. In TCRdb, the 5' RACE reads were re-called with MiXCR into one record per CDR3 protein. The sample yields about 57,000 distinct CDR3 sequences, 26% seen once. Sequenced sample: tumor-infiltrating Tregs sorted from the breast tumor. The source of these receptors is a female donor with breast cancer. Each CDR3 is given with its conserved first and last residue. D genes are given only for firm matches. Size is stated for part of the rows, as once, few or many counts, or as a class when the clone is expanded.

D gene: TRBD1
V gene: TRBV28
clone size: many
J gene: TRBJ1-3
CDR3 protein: CASSSGQGYENTIYF
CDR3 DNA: TGTGCCAGCAGTTCCGGACAGGGATATGAAAACACCATATATTTT

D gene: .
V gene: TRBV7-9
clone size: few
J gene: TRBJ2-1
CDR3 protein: CASSYTGQEQFF
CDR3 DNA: TGTGCCAGCAGCTATACAGGGCAGGAGCAGTTCTTC

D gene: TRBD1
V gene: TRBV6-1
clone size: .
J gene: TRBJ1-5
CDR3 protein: CASSEIPGGQPQHF
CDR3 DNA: TGTGCCAGCAGTGAAATTCCAGGGGGACAGCCCCAGCATTTT

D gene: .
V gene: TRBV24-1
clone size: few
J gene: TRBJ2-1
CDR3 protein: CATSDAGTKSYNEQFF
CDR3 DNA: TGTGCCACCAGTGATGCCGGGACAAAATCCTACAATGAGCAGTTCTTC

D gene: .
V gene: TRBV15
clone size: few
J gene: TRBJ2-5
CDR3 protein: CATSRDRETQYF
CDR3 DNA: TGTGCCACCAGCAGAGATCGAGAGACCCAGTACTTC

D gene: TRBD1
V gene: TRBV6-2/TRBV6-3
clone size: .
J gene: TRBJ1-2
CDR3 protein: CATSDRIGYGYTF
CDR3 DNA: TGTGCCACCTCGGACAGGATTGGCTATGGCTACACCTTC

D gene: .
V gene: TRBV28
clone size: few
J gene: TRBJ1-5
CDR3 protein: CASTQRNQPQHF
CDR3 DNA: TGTGCCAGCACTCAGCGTAATCAGCCCCAGCATTTT

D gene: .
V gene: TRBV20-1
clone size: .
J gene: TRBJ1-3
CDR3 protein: CSAADSYSGNTIYF
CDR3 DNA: TGCAGTGCTGCGGACAGTTACTCTGGAAACACCATATATTTT

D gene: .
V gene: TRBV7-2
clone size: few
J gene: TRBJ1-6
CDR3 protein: CASSLAAAGTNSPLHF
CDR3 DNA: TGTGCCAGCAGCTTAGCAGCGGCAGGGACTAATTCACCCCTCCACTTT

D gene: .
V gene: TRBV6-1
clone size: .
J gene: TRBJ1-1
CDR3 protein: CASSETNRARAFF
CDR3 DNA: TGTGCCAGCAGTGAAACGAACAGGGCTCGGGCTTTCTTT

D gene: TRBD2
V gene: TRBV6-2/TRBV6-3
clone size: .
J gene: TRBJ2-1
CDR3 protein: CASSYSLLAGARDEQFF
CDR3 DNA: TGTGCCAGCAGTTACTCGTTGCTAGCGGGAGCGAGGGATGAGCAGTTCTTC